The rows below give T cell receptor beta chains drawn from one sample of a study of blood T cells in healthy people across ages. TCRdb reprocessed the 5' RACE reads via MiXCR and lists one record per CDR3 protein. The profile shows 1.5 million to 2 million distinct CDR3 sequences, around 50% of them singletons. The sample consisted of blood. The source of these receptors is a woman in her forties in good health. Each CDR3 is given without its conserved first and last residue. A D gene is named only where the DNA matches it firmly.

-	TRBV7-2	ASSPQGWQNNEQF
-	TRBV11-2	ASNYPGDPRGYNEQF
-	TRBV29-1	SVALGNEQF
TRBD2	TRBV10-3	AISEGGGRETQY
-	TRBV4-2	ASSLNSNGSPYNEQF
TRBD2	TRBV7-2	ASSVTSDTQY
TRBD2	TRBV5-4	ASSWDRRGDQY
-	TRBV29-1	SAGDTNQPQH
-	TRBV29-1	SVSRTGRDYTAKNIQY
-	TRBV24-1	ATSDTTGSRSETQY
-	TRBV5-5	ASSLAAGVDEQF
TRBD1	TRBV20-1	SARDTPGGYGYT
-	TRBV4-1	ASSQDRQRDLQY
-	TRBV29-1	SVRGPGNGYT
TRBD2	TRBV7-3	ASSLTKTSGGTYNEQF
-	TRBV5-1	ASSLEWEITDTQY
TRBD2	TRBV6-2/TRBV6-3	ASTYGAGKIYEQY
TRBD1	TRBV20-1	SARQGSVRTDTQY
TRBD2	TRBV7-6	ASSSPAGTSGGRNEQF
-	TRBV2	ASSEWGETQF
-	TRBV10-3	AISEGTAADTQY
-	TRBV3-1	ASSQADIRGDQY
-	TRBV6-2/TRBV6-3	ASSYGSTQY
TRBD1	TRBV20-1	SARAGGSVKEQY
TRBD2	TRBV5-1	ASSLRGGPTQETQY
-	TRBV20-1	SASEDSLKDTQY
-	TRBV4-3	ASSQDGAGAPDTQY
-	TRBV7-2	ASSLVQGTYEQY
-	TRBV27	ASSLSATYEQY
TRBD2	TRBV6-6	ASTPREHNEQF
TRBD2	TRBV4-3	ASSQDGAGGSNEQF
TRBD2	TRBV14	ASSQGFQRGSQETQY
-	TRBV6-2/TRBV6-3	ASSYDYSAAETQY
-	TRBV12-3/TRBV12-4	ASSFPPGEYEQY
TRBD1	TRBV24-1	ATSDRDRGETQY
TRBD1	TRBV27	ASRPDRGRGVEQF
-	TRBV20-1	STPGANTEAF
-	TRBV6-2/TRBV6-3	ASSSQGALYNKQF
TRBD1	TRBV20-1	SARDGQGSNYGYT
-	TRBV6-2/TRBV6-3	ASRFRTGDNEQF
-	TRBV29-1	SVEGQGNDYEQY
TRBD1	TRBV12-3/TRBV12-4	ASSFMGQGSGYT
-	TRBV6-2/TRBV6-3	ASSTLARYNEQF
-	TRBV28	ASSHRDTYNEQF
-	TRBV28	ASSIRTTFHQPQH
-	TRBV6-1	ASRPGTRDPTDTQY
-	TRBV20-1	SASPRVPTGHEQY
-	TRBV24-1	ATSDLTVTSYNEQF
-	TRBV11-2	ASSLGLGGRKETQY
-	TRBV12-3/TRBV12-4	ASSLSTLQTYEQY
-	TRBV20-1	SAMGGGGANYGYT
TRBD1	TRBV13	ASSLGGQGVVDEQY
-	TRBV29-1	SVGGVTEAF
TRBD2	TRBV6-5	ASSSSRGGRETQY
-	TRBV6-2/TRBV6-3	ASSFRKETQY
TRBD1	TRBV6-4	ASSDKGAGNEQF
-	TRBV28	ASSLGGSLQY